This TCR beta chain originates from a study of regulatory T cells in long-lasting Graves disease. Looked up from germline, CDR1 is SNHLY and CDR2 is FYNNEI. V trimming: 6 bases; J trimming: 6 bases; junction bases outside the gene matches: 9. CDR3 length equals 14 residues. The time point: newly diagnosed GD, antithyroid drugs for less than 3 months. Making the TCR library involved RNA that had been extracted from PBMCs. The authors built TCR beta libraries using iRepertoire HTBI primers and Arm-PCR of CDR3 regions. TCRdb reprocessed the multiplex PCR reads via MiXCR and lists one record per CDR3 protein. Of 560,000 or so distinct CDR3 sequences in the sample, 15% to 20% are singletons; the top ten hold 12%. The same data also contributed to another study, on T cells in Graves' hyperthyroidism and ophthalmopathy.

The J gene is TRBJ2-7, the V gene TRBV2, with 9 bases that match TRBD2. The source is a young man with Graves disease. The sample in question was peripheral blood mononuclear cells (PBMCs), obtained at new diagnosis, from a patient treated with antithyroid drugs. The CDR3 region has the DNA TGTGCCAGCAGGAGGGGATTAGCGGGAGTCGAGCAGTACTTC. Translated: CASRRGLAGVEQYF.